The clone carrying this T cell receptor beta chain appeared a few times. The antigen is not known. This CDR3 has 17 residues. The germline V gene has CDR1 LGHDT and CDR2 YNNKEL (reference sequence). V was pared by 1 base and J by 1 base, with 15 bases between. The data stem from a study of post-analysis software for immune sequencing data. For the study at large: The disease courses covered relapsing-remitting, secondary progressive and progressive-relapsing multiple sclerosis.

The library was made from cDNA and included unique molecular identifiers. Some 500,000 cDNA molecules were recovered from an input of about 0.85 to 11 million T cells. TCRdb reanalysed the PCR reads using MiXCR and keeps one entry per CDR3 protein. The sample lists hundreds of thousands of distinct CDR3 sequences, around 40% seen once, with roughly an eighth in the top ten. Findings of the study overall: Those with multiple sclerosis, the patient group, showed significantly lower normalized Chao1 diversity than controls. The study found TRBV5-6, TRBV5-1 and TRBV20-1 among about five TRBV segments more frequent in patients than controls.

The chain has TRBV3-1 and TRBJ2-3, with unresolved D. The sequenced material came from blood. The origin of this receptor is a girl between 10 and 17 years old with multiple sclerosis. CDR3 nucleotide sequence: TGTGCCAGCAGCCAAGGAGAATCCGGGCAGGGCACAGATACGCAGTATTTT. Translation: CASSQGESGQGTDTQYF.